These 9 T cell receptor beta chains came from one sample sequenced in a study of shared clonotypes between healthy human individuals. This table comes from immunoSEQ multiplex PCR, and its TCRdb copy is limited to in-frame clones, with some not included. The table lists approximately 1,000,000 clones, around 78% of them singletons. Input material: memory CD4+ T cells from PBMCs. Sample subset: CD45RA-negative fraction. Receptors were obtained from a man aged 18 to 35 in good health. Some clones in this sample may be carry-over from other donors' samples.

At least ten counts were recorded for this clone. The chain uses TRBV7-8 and TRBJ1-2; 8 nucleotides match TRBD1. The CDR3 loop spans 18 amino acids. V shed 1 base, J shed 4 bases, and the junction held 14 bases outside the gene matches. Germline-derived CDR1 and CDR2 are SGHVS and FQNEAQ. CDR3 nucleotides: TGTGCCAGCAGCTTAGTTTTTCGGGAAGGACAGGGAGGCTATGGCTACACCTTC. As protein: CASSLVFREGQGGYGYTF.

This chain connects TRBV4-3 to TRBJ2-1; TRBD2 agrees at 8 bases. The CDR3 totals 15 residues. The germline V gene encodes CDR1 LGHNA and CDR2 YSLEER. Trimming cost V 1 base and J 9 bases; bases outside gene matches: 8. This CDR3 is CASSQVARREVEQFF. The DNA for the CDR3 is TGCGCCAGCAGCCAAGTAGCAAGGCGGGAGGTTGAGCAGTTCTTC.

This clone appeared a single time. The J gene is TRBJ1-2, the V gene TRBV30, with D unclear. The CDR3 consists of 12 residues. V lost 0 bases and J 3 bases, leaving 5 bases between the germline ends. CDR1 and CDR2 (germline): GTSNPN, SVGIG (reference sequence). The CDR3 reads CAWSVPHYGYTF. The CDR3 DNA sequence: TGTGCCTGGAGTGTACCCCACTATGGCTACACCTTC.

The genes are TRBV25-1 and TRBJ2-1; 7 nucleotides align to TRBD2. Germline CDR1 and CDR2: MGHDK and SYGVNS. The trim removed 3 bases at V and 1 base at J, leaving 6 bases unmatched. The CDR3 is made up of 16 amino acids. This CDR3 reads CASSDPAGASYNEQFF. The CDR3 bases are TGTGCCAGCAGTGATCCCGCGGGAGCGTCCTACAATGAGCAGTTCTTC.

The chain uses TRBV2 and TRBJ2-1; TRBD2 might be the D (5 bases). Trimming took off 8 bases at V and 2 bases at J, with 13 bases between the two ends. This CDR3 is 14 amino acids long. Germline V CDR1 and CDR2: SNHLY, FYNNEI. CDR3 sequence: CASSEDSAYNEQFF. The CDR3 coding sequence is TGTGCCAGCTCCGAGGACTCAGCCTACAATGAGCAGTTCTTC. Supplemented by reference TRBV2 and TRBJ2-1, the full variable domain reads EPEVTQTPSHQVTQMGQEVILRCVPISNHLYFYWYRQILGQKVEFLVSFYNNEISEKSEIFDDQFSVERPDGSNFTLKIRSTKLEDSAMYFCASSEDSAYNEQFFGPGTRLTVL.

Remarks on this clone: The identical CDR3 is also encoded by other nucleotide sequences in the sample. The chain uses TRBV5-1 and TRBJ2-3; D is unresolved. Germline loops: CDR1 SGHRS, CDR2 YFSETQ. The CDR3 totals 15 residues. The V end lost 0 bases, the J end lost 4 bases, and 12 bases lay between the germline ends. The CDR3 protein is CASSLAAGGADTQYF. DNA of the CDR3: TGCGCCAGCAGCTTGGCCGCAGGTGGGGCAGATACGCAGTATTTT.

In regard to this clone: Other DNA sequences in the sample encode the same CDR3. V gene TRBV27 combines with J gene TRBJ2-6; D unclear. CDR1 is MNHEY and CDR2 is SMNVEV in the germline V gene (reference sequence). This CDR3 is built from 14 residues. V gave up 3 bases and J gave up 1 base, with 4 bases separating them. In DNA form, the CDR3 reads TGTGCCAGCAGTTTGGGGTCTGGGGCCAACGTCCTGACTTTC. As protein: CASSLGSGANVLTF.

This clone has just a few counts. V and J are TRBV7-2 and TRBJ2-7, with TRBD2 matching over 11 bases. Per germline, CDR1 SGHTA and CDR2 FQGNSA. V was clipped by 5 bases and J by 0 bases; unmatched bases: 3. The CDR3 is 15 amino acids. CDR3 sequence: CASSPTSGNSYEQYF. The CDR3 region has the DNA TGTGCCAGCAGCCCGACTAGCGGGAACTCCTACGAGCAGTACTTC.

The chain carries TRBV19 and TRBJ1-1; tentative D call: TRBD1 (5 bases). The CDR3 has 13 residues. The V gene's germline CDR1 is LNHDA and CDR2 SQIVND (reference sequence). V was trimmed by 6 bases and J by 0 bases, leaving 8 bases between them. This chain's CDR3 is CASSWDVNTEAFF. CDR3 DNA: TGTGCCAGTAGCTGGGACGTGAACACTGAAGCTTTCTTT.